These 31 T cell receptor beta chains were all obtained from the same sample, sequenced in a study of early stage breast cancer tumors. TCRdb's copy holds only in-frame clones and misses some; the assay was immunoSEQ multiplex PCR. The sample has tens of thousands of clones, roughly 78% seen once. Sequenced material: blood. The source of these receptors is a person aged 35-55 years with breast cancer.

This chain's CDR3 is CASGKGLAVSEQYF. The CDR3 bases are TGTGCCAGTGGGAAGGGGCTGGCAGTCAGCGAGCAGTACTTC. The rearrangement joins TRBV19 to TRBJ2-7, with a weak D call TRBD1 (5 bases). The CDR3 has 14 amino acids. Trimming cost V 8 bases and J 6 bases, with 20 bases left between them. The germline V gene encodes CDR1 LNHDA and CDR2 SQIVND (reference sequence).

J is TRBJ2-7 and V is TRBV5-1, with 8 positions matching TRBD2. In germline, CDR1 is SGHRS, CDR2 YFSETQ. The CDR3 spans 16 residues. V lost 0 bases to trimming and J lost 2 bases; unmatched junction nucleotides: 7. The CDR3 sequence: CASSLELAAGAYEQYF. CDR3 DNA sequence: TGCGCCAGCAGCTTGGAACTAGCGGCCGGAGCCTACGAGCAGTACTTC.

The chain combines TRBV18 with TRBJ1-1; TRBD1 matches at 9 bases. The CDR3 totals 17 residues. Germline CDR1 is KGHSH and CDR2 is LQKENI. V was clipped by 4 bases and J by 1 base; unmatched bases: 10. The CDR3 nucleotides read TGTGCCAGCTCACAGAACAGGGGGCTGGGGTCGAACACTGAAGCTTTCTTT. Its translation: CASSQNRGLGSNTEAFF.

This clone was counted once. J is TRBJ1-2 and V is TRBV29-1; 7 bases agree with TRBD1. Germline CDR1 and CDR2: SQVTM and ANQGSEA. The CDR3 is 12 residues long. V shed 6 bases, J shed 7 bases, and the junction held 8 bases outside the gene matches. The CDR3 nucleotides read TGCAGCGTCAGAGGACAGGAGGGTGGCTACACCTTC. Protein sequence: CSVRGQEGGYTF.

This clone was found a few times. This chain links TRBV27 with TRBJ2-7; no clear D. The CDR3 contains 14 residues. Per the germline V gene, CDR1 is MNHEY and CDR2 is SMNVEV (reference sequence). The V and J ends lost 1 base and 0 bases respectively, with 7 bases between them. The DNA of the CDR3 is TGTGCCAGCAGTTTATTCTGGAGCTCCTACGAGCAGTACTTC. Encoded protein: CASSLFWSSYEQYF.

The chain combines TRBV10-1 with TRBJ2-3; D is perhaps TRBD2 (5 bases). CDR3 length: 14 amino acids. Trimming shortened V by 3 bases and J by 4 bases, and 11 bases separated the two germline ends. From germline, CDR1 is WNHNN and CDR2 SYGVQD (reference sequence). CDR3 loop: CASSEGGRPDTQYF. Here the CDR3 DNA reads TGCGCCAGCAGTGAAGGTGGGAGACCAGATACGCAGTATTTT.

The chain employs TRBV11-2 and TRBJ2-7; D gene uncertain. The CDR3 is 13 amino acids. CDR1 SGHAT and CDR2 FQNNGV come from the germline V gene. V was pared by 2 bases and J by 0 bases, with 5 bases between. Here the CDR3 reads CASSLPGSYEQYF. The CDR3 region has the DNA TGTGCCAGCAGCTTACCAGGCTCCTACGAGCAGTACTTC.

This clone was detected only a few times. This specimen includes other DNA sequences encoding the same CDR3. CDR3 DNA sequence: TGTGCCAGTAGTATAGGACCTGGGAACACTGAAGCTTTCTTT. It is translated as CASSIGPGNTEAFF. The rearrangement uses TRBV19 and TRBJ1-1; the D is unclear. V lost 1 base, J lost 1 base, and 7 bases lay in between. From germline, CDR1 is LNHDA and CDR2 SQIVND (reference sequence). The CDR3 consists of 14 residues.

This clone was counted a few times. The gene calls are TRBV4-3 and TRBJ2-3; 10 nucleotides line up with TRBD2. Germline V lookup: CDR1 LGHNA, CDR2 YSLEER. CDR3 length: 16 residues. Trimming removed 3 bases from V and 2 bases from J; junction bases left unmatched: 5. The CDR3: CASSQVGLADTDTQYF. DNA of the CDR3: TGCGCCAGCAGCCAGGTTGGACTAGCGGACACAGATACGCAGTATTTT.

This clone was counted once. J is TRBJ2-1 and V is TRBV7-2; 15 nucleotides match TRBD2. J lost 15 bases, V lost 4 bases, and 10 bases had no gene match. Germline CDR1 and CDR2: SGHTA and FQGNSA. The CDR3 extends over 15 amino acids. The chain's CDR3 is CASSSYSPGLAGGFF. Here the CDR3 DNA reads TGTGCCAGCAGCTCATACTCTCCGGGACTAGCGGGAGGGTTCTTC. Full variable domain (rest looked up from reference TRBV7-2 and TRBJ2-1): GAGVSQSPSNKVTEKGKDVELRCDPISGHTALYWYRQSLGQGLEFLIYFQGNSAPDKSGLPSDRFSAERTGGSVSTLTIQRTQQEDSAVYLCASSSYSPGLAGGFFGPGTRLTVL.

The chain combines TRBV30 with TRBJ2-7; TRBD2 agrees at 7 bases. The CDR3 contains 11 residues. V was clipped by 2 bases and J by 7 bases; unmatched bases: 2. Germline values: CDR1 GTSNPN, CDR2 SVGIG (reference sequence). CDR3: CAWSPGGEQYF. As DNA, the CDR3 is TGTGCCTGGAGTCCCGGGGGGGAGCAGTACTTC.

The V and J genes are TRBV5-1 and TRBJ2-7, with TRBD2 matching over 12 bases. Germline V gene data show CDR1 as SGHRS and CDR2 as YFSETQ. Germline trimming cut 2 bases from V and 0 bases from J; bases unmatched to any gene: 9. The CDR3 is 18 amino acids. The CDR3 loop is CASSFRTSGVDHSYEQYF. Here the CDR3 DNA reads TGCGCCAGCAGCTTCCGGACTAGCGGGGTGGATCACTCCTACGAGCAGTACTTC.

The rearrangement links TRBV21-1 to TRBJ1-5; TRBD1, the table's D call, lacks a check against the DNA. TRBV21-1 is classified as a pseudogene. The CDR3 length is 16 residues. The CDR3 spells CASSGRTETRNQPQHF. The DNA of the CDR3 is TGTGCCAGCAGCGGCCGGACAGAAACCCGCAATCAGCCCCAGCATTTT.

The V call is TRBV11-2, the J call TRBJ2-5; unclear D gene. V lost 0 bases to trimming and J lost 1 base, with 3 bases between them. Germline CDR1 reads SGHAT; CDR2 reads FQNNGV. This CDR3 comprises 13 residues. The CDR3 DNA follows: TGTGCCAGCAGCTTAGAGCCCCAAGAGACCCAGTACTTC. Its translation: CASSLEPQETQYF.

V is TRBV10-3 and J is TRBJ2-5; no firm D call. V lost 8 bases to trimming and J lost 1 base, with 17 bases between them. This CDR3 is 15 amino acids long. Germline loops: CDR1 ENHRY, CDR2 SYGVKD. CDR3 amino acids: CAIADSPHLQETQYF. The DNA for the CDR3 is TGTGCCATCGCTGACTCGCCCCACCTCCAAGAGACCCAGTACTTC.

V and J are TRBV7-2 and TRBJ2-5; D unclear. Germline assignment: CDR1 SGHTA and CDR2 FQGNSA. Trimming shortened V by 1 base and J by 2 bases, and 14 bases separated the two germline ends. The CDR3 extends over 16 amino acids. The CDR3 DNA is TGTGCCAGCAGCTTAGGGAATAGCCCCGGGCAAGAGACCCAGTACTTC. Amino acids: CASSLGNSPGQETQYF.

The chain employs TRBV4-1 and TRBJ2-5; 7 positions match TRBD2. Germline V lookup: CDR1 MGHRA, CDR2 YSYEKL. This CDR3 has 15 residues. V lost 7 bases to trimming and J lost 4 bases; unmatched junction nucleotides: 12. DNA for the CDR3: TGCGCCAGCACCCAGGAAGGCGGGAGAGGAGAGACCCAGTACTTC. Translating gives CASTQEGGRGETQYF.

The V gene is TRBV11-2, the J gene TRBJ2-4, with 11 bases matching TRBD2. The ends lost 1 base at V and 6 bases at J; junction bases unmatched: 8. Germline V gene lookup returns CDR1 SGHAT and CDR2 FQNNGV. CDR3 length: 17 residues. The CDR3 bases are TGTGCCAGCAGCTTAGTTGGGACTAGCGGACCTGGAAACATTCAGTACTTC. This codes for CASSLVGTSGPGNIQYF.

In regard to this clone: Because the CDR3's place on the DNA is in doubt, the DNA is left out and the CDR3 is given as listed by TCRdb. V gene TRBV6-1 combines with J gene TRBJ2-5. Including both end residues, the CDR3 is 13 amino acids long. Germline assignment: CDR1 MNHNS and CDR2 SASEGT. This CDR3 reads CASSSSRRETQYF.

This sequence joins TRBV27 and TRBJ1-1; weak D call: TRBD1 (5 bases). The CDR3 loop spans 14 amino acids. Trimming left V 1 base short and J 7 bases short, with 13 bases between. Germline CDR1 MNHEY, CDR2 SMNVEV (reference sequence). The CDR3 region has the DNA TGTGCCAGCAGTTTATACGGGGGGGAGAATGAAGCTTTCTTT. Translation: CASSLYGGENEAFF.

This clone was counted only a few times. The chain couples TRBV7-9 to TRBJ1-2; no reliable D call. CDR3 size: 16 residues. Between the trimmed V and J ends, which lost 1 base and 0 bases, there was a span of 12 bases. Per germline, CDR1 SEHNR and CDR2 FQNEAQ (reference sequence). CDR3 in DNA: TGTGCCAGCAGCTTAGGTGGGGAGATGGCTAACTATGGCTACACCTTC. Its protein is CASSLGGEMANYGYTF.

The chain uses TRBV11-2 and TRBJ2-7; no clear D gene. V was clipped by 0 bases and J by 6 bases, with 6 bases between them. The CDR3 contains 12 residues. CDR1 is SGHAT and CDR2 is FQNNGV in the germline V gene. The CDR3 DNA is TGTGCCAGCAGCTTAGATACGATCGAGCAGTACTTC. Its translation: CASSLDTIEQYF.

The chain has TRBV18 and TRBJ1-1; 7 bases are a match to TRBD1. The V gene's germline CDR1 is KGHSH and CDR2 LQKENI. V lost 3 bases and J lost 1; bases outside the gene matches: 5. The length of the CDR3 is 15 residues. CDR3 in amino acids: CASSPQTGSNTEAFF. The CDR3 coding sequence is TGTGCCAGCTCACCCCAGACAGGGTCGAACACTGAAGCTTTCTTT.

In DNA, the CDR3 is TGTGCCATCAGTGAGTCGGGGCGGGGTAATAACAATGAGCAGTTCTTC. Its protein is CAISESGRGNNNEQFF. The chain combines TRBV10-3 with TRBJ2-1, with D maybe TRBD2 (6 bases). The CDR3 extends over 16 amino acids. V was shortened by 0 bases and J by 5 bases, with 14 bases between the two germline ends. Germline V gene lookup returns CDR1 ENHRY and CDR2 SYGVKD.

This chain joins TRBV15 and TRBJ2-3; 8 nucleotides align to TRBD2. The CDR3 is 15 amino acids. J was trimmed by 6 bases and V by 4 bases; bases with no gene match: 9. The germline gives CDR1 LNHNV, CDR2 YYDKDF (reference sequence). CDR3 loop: CATSTSGSRADTQYF. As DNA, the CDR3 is TGTGCCACCAGCACGAGCGGGAGTAGGGCCGATACGCAGTATTTT.

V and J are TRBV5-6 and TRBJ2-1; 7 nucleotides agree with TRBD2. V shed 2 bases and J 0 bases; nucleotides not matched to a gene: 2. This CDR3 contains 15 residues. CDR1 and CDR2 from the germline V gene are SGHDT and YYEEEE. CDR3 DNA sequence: TGTGCCAGCAGCTTCGGGAGGCTCTCCTACAATGAGCAGTTCTTC. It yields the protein CASSFGRLSYNEQFF.

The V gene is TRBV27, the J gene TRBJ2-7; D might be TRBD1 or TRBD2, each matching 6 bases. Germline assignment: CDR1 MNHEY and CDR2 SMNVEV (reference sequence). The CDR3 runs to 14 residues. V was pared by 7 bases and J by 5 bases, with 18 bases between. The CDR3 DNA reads TGTGCCAGCACTCAAGGTCGAGGGGGGCACGAGCAGTACTTC. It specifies CASTQGRGGHEQYF.

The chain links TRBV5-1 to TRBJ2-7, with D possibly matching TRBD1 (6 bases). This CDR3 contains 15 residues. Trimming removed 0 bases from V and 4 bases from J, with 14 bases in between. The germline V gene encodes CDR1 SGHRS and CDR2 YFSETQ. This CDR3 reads CASSLGNTGSYEQYF. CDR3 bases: TGCGCCAGCAGCTTGGGCAATACAGGGTCATACGAGCAGTACTTC.

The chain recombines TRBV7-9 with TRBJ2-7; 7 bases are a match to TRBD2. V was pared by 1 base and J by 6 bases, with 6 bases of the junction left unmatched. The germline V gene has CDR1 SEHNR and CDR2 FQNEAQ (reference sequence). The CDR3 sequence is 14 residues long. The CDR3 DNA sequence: TGTGCCAGCAGCTTAGGGGACTATGGACGCGAGCAGTACTTC. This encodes CASSLGDYGREQYF.

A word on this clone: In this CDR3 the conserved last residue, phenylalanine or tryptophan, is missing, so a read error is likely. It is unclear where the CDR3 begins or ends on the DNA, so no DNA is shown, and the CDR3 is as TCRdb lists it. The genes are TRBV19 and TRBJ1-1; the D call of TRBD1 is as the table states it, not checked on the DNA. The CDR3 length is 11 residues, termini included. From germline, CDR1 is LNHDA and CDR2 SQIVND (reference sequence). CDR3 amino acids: CASSTYGTAVL.

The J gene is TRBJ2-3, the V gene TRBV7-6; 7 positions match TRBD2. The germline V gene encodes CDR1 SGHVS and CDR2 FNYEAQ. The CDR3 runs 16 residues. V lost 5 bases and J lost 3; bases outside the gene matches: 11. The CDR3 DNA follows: TGTGCCAGCAGCCAAAGTGGGGCGGGAGTTACAGATACGCAGTATTTT. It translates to CASSQSGAGVTDTQYF.